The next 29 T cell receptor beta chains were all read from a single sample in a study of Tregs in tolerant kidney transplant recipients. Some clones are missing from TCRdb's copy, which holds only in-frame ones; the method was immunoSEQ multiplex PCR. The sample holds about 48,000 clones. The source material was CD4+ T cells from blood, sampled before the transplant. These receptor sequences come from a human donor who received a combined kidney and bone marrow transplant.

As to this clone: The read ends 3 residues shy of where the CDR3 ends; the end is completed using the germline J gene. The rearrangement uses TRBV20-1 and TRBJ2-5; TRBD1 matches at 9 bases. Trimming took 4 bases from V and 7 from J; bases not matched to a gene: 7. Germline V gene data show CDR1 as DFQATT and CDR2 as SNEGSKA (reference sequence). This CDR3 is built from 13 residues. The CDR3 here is CSAIGQGKGTQYF. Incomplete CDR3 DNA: TGCAGTGCTATCGGACAGGGGAAGGGGACC.

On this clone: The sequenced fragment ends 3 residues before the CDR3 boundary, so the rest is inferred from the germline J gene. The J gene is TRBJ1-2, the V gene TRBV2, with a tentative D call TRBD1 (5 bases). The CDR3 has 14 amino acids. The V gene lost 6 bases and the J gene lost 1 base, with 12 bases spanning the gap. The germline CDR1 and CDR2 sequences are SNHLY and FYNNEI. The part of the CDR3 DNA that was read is TGTGCCAGCAGGTGGCAGAGGGGTAACTATGGC. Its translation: CASRWQRGNYG. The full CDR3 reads CASRWQRGNYGYTF.

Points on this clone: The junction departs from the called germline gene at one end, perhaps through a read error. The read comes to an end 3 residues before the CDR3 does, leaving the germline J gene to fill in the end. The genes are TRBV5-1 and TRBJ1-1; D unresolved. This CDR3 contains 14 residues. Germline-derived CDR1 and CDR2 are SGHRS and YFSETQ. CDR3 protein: CASSLAGMNSEAFF. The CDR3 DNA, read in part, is TGCGCCAGCAGCTTGGCGGGGATGAACTCTGAA. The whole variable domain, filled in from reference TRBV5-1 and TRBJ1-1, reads KAGVTQTPRYLIKTRGQQVTLSCSPISGHRSVSWYQQTPGQGLQFLFEYFSETQRNKGNFPGRFSGRQFSNSRSEMNVSTLELGDSALYLCASSLAGMNSEAFFGQGTRLTVV.

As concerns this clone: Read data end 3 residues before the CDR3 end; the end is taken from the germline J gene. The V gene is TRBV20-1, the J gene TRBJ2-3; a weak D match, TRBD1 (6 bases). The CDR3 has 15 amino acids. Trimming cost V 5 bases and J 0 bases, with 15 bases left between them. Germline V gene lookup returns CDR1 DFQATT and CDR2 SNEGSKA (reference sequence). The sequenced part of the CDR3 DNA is TGCAGTGCTGAGGCCAGGGGAATCAGCACAGATACG. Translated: CSAEARGISTDT. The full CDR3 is CSAEARGISTDTQYF.

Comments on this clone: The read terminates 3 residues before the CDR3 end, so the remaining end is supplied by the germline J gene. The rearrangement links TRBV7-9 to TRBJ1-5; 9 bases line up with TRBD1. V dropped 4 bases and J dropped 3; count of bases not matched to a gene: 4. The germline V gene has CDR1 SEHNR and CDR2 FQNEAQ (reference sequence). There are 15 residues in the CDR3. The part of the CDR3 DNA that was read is TGTGCCAGCAGCTCGGGACAGGGAGACAATCAGCCC. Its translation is CASSSGQGDNQP. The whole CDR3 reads CASSSGQGDNQPQHF.

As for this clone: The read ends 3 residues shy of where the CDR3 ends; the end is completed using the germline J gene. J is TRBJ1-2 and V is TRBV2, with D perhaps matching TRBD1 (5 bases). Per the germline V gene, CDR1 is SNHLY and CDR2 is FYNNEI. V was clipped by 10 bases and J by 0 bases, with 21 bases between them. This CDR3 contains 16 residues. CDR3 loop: CATQVGGRSSNYGYTF. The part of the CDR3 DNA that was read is TGTGCCACCCAAGTGGGGGGGAGGTCTTCTAACTATGGC.

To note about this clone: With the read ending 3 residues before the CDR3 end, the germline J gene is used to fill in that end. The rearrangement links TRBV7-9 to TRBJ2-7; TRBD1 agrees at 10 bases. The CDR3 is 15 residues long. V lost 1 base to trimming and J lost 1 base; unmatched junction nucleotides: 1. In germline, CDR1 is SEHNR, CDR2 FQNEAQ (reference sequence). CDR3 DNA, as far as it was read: TGTGCCAGCAGCTTAGAGGGACAGGGGTCCTACGAG. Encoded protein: CASSLEGQGSYE. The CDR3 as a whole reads CASSLEGQGSYEQYF.

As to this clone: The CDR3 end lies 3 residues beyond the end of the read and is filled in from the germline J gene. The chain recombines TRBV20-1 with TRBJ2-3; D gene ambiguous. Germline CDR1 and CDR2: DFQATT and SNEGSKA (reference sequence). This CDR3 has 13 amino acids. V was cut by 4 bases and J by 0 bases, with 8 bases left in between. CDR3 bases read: TGCAGTGCTAAGGCCGGGAGCACAGATACG. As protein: CSAKAGSTDT. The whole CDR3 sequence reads CSAKAGSTDTQYF.

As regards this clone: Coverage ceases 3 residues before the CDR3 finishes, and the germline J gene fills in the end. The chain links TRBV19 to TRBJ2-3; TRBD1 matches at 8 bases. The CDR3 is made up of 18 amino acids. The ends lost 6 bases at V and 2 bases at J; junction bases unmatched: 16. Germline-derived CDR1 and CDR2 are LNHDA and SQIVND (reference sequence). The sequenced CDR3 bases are TGTGCCAGTAGCCTGTCCATCGGGACAGGATCGTTCACAGATACG. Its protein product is CASSLSIGTGSFTDT. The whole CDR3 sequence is CASSLSIGTGSFTDTQYF.

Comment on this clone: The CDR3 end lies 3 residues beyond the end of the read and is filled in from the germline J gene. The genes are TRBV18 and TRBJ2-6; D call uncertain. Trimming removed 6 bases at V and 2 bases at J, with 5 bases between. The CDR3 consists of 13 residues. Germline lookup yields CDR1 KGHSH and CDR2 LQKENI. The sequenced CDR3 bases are TGTGCCAGCTCCTCTACTGGGGCCAACGTC. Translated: CASSSTGANV. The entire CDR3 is CASSSTGANVLTF.

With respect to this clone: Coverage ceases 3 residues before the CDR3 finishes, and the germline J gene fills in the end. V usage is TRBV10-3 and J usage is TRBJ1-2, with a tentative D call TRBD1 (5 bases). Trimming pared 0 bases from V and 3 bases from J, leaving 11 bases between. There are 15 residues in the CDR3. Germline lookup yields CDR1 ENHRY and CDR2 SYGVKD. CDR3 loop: CAISESAGIDYGYTF. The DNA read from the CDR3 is TGTGCCATCAGTGAGTCTGCAGGGATAGACTATGGC.

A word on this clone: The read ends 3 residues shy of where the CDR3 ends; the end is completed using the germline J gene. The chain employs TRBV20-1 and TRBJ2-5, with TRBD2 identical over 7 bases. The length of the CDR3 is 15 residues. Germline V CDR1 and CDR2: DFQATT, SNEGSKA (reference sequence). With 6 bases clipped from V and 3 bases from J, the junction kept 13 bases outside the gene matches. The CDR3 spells CSAAERGSFEETQYF. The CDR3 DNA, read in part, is TGCAGTGCAGCGGAGCGCGGGAGTTTCGAAGAGACC.

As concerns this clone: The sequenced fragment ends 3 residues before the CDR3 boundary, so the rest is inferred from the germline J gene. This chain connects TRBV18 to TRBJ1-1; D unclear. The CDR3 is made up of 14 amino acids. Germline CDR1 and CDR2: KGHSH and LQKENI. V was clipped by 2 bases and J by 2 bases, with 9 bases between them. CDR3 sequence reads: CASSPTPDNTEAFF. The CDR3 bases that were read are TGTGCCAGCTCACCAACCCCAGATAACACTGAA. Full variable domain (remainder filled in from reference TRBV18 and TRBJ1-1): NAGVMQNPRHLVRRRGQEARLRCSPMKGHSHVYWYRQLPEEGLKFMVYLQKENIIDESGMPKERFSAEFPKEGPSILRIQQVVRGDSAAYFCASSPTPDNTEAFFGQGTRLTVV.

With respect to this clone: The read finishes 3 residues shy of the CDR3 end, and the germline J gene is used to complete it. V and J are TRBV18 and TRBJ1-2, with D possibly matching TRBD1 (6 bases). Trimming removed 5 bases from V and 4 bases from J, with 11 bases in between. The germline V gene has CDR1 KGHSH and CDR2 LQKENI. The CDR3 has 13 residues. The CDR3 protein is CASSAGVGYGYTF. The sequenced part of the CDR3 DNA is TGTGCCAGCTCAGCAGGGGTGGGCTATGGC.

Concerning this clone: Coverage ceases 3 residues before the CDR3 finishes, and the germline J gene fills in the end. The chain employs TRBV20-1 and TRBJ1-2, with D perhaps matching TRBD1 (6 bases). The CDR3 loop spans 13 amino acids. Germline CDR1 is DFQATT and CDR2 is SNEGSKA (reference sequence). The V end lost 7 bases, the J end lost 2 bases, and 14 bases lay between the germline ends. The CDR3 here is CSVDGTHNYGYTF. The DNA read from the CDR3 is TGCAGTGTCGACGGGACACACAACTATGGC.

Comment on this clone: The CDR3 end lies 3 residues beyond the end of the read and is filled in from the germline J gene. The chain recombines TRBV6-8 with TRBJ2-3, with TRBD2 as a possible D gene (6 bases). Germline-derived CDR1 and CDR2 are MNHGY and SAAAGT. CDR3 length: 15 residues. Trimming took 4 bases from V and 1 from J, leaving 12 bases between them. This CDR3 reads CASSSSRGGTDTQYF. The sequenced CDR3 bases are TGTGCCAGCAGTTCATCGCGGGGAGGCACAGATACG.

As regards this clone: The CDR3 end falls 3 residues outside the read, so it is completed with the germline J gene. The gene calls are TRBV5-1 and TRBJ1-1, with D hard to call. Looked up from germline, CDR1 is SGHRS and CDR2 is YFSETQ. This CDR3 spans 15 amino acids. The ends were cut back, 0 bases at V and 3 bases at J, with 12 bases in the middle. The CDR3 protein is CASSLDPGLDTEAFF. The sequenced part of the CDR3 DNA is TGCGCCAGCAGCTTGGATCCGGGTCTCGACACTGAA. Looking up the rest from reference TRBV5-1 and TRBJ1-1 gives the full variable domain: KAGVTQTPRYLIKTRGQQVTLSCSPISGHRSVSWYQQTPGQGLQFLFEYFSETQRNKGNFPGRFSGRQFSNSRSEMNVSTLELGDSALYLCASSLDPGLDTEAFFGQGTRLTVV.

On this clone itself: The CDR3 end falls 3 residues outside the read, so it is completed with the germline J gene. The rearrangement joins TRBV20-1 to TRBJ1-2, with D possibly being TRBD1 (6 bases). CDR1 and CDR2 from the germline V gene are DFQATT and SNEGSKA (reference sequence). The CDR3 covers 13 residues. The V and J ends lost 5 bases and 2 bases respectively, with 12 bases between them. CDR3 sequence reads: CSAVGASNYGYTF. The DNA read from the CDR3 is TGCAGTGCTGTGGGGGCATCGAACTATGGC.

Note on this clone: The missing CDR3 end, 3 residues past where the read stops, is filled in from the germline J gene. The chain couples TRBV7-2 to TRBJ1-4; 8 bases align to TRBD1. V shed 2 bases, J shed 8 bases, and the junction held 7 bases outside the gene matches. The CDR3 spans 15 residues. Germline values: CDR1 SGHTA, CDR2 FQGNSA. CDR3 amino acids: CASSLLTGVREKLFF. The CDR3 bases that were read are TGTGCCAGCAGCTTACTGACAGGGGTACGAGAAAAA.

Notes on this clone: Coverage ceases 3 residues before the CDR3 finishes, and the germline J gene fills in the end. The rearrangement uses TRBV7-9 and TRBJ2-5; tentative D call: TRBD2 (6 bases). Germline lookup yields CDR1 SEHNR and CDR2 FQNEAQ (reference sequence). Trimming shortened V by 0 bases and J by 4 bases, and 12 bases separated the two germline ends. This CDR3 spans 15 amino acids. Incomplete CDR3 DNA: TGTGCCAGCAGCTTAGCGCTGGGGGGAAGAGAGACC. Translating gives CASSLALGGRET. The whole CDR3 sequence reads CASSLALGGRETQYF.

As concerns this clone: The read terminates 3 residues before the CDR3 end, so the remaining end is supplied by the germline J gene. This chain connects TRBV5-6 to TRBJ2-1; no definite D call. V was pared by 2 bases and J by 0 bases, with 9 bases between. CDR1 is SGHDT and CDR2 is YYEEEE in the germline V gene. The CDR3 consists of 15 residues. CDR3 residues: CASSLFSSSYNEQFF. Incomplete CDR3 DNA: TGTGCCAGCAGCTTATTTAGCAGCTCCTACAATGAG.

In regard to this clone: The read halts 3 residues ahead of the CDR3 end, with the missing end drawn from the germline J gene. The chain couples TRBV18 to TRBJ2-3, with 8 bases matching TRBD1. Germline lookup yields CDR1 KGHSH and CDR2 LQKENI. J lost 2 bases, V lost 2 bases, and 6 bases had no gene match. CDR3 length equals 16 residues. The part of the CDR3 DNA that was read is TGTGCCAGCTCACCATCGGGACAGGCCTACACAGATACG. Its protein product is CASSPSGQAYTDT. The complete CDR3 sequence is CASSPSGQAYTDTQYF.

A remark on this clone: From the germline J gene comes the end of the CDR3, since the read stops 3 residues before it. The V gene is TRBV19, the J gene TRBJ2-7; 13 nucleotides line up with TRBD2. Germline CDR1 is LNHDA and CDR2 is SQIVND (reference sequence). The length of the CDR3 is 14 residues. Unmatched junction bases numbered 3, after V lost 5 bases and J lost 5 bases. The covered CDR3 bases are TGTGCCAGTAGTTCTACTAGCGGGGGGGACGAG. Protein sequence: CASSSTSGGDE. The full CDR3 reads CASSSTSGGDEQYF.

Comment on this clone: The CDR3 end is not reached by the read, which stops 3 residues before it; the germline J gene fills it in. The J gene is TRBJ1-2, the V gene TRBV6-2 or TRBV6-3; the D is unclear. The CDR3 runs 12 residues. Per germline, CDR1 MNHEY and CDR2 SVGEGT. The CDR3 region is CASTSPGEGYTF. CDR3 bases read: TGTGCCAGCACCTCCCCCGGGGAAGGC.

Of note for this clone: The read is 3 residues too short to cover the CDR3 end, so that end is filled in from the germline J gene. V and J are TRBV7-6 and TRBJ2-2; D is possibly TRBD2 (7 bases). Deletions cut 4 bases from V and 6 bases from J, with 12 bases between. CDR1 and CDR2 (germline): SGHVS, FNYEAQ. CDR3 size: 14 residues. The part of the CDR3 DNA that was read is TGTGCCAGCAGCTCTACCGGGGGGCCCGGGGAG. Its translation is CASSSTGGPGE. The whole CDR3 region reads CASSSTGGPGELFF.

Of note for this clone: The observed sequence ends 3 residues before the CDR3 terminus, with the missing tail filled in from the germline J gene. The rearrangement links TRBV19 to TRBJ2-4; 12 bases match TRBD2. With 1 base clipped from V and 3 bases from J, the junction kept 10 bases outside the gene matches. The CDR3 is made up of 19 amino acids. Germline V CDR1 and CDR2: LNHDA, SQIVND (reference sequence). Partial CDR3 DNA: TGTGCCAGTAGTATAGGAAACCTAGCGGGGGGGCTCGTCAAAAACATT. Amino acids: CASSIGNLAGGLVKNI. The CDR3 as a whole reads CASSIGNLAGGLVKNIQYF.

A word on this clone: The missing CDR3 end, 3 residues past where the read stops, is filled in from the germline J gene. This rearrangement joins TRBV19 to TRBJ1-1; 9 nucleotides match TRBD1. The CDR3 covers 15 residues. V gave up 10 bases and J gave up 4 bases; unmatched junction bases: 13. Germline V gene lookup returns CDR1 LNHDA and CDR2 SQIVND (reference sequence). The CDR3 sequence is CATKDRGVGGTEAFF. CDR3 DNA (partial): TGTGCCACGAAGGACAGGGGCGTCGGCGGCACTGAA. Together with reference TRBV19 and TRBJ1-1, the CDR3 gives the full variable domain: DGGITQSPKYLFRKEGQNVTLSCEQNLNHDAMYWYRQDPGQGLRLIYYSQIVNDFQKGDIAEGYSVSREKKESFPLTVTSAQKNPTAFYLCATKDRGVGGTEAFFGQGTRLTVV.

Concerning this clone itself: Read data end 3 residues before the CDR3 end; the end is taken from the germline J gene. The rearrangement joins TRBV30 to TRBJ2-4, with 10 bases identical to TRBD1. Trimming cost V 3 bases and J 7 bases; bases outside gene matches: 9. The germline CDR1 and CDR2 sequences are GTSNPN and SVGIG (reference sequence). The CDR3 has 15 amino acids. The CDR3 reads CAWRAIDRGLNIQYF. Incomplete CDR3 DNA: TGTGCCTGGAGAGCGATTGACAGGGGGCTCAACATT. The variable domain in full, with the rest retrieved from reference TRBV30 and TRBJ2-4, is SQTIHQWPATLVQPVGSPLSLECTVEGTSNPNLYWYRQAAGRGLQLLFYSVGIGQISSEVPQNLSASRPQDRQFILSSKKLLLSDSGFYLCAWRAIDRGLNIQYFGAGTRLSVL.

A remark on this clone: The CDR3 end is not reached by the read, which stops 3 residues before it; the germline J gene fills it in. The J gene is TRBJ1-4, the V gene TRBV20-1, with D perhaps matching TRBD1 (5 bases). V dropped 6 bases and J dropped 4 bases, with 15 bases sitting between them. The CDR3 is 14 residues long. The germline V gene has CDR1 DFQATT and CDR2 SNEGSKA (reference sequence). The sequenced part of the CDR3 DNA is TGCAGTGCAGACAAGGGGAAAGATAATGAAAAA. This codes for CSADKGKDNEK. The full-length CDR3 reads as CSADKGKDNEKLFF.